This T cell receptor (beta chain) appears in the sequencing data of a study of vaccination and CD4 T cells after COVID-19. Study details: Sampling after COVID took place at a median of around 91 days (range 35 to 161) following diagnosis. Cells were stimulated with overlapping spike peptides from SARS-CoV-2, HCoV-NL63, HCoV-OC43 and HCoV-229E.

This clonotype has more than one count but fewer than ten. Its matching antigen is unknown. Time point of the sample: late sampling 161 to 241 days after vaccination in a few convalescent patients. As to treatment: approximately 10-day PBMC culture with coronavirus spike peptide pools or control peptides (ViraFEST assay). Following expansion of antigen-specific T cells with peptide pools, ViraFEST then sequenced TCRs. V was cut by 6 bases and J by 7 bases, with 21 bases left in between. The germline V gene has CDR1 MNHEY and CDR2 SMNVEV (reference sequence). The length of the CDR3 is 15 residues. The Oncomine TCR Beta short-read assay was applied to DNA of cultured CD4+ T cells. TCRdb reprocessed the PCR reads with MiXCR, giving one entry per CDR3 protein. The data hold 20,000 or so distinct CDR3 sequences, with approximately 33% observed a single time.

The chain couples TRBV27 to TRBJ2-5; D may be TRBD2 (7 bases). The sequencing here drew on CD4+ T cells from blood, cultured in vitro, taken about 7 months after SARS-CoV-2 vaccination. This TCR was recovered from a human donor who had recovered from COVID-19. CDR3 loop: CASSPLGGGIRTQYF. The CDR3 nucleotides are TGTGCCAGCAGCCCCTTAGGGGGGGGGATTCGGACCCAGTACTTC.